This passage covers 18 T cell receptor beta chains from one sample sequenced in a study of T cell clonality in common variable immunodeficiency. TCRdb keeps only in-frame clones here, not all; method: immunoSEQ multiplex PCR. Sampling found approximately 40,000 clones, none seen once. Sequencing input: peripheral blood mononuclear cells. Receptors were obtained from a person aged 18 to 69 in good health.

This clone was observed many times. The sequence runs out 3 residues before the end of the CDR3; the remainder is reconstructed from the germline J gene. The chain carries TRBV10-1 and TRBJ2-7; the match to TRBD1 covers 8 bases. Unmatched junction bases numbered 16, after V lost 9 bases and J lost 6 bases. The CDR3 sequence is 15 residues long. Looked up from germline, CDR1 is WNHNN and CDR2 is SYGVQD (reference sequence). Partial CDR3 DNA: TGCGCCAGAGAGGACAGGGTAAGACGGGGGACCGAG. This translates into CAREDRVRRGTE. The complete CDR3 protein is CAREDRVRRGTEQYF.

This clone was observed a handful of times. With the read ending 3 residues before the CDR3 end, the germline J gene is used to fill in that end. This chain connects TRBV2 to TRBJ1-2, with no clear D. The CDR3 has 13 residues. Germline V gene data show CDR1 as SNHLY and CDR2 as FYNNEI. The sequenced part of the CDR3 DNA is TGTGCCAGCAGTGAAGCGCACAGCTACGAC. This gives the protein CASSEAHSYD. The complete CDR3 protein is CASSEAHSYDYTF.

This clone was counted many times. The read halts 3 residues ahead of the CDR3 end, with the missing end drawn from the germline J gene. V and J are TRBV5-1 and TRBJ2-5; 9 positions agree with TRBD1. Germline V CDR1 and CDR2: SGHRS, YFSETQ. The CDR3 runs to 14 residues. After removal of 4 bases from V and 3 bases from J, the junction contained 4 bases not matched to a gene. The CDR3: CASSRRTGEETQYF. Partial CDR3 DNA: TGCGCCAGCAGCCGGCGGACAGGGGAAGAGACC.

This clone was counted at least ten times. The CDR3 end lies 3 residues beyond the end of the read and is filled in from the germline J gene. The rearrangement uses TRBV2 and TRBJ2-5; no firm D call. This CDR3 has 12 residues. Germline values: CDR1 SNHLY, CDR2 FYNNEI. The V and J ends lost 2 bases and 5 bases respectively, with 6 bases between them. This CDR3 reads CASSERVETQYF. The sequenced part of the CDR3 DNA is TGTGCCAGCAGTGAAAGGGTGGAGACC.

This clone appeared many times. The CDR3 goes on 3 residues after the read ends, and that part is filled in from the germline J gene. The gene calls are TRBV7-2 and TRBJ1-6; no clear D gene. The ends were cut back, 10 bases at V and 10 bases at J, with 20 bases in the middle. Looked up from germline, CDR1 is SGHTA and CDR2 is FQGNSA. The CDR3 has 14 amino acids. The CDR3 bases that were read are TGTGCCATCCCCCTTGGCGAAGGGCACTCACCC. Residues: CAIPLGEGHSP. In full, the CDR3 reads CAIPLGEGHSPLHF.

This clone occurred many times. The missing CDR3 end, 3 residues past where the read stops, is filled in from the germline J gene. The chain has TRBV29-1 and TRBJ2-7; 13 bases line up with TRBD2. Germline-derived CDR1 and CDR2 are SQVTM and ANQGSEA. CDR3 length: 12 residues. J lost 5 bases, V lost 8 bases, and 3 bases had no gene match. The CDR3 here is CSPGTSGNEQYF. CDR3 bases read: TGCAGCCCCGGGACTAGCGGGAACGAG.

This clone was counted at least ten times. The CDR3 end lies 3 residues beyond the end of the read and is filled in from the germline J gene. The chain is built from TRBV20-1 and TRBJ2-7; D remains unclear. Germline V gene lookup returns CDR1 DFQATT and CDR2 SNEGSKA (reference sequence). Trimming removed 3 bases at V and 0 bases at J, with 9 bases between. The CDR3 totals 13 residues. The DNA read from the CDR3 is TGCAGTGCTAGTAAGCCCACCTCCTACGAG. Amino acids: CSASKPTSYE. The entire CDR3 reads CSASKPTSYEQYF.

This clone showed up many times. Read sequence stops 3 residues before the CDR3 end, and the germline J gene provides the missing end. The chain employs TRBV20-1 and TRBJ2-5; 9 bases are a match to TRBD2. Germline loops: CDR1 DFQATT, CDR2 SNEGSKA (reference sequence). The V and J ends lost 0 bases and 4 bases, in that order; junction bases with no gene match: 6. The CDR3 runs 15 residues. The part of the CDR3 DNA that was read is TGCAGTGCTAGAGATCTAGCGGGAAACTCAGAGACC. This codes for CSARDLAGNSET. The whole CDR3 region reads CSARDLAGNSETQYF.

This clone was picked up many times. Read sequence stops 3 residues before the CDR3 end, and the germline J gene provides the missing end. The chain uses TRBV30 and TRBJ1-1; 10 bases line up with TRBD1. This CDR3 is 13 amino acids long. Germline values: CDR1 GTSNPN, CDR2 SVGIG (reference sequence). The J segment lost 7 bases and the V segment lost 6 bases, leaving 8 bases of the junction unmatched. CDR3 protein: CACTGQGEDEAFF. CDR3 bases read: TGTGCCTGCACCGGACAGGGGGAAGATGAA.

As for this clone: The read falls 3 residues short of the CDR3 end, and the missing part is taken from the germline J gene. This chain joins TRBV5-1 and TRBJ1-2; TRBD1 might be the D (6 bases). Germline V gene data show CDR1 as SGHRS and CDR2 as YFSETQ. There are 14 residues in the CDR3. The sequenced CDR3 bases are TGCGCCAGCAGCTCGGGGACACAATACAATGAC. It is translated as CASSSGTQYND. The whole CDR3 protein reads CASSSGTQYNDYTF.

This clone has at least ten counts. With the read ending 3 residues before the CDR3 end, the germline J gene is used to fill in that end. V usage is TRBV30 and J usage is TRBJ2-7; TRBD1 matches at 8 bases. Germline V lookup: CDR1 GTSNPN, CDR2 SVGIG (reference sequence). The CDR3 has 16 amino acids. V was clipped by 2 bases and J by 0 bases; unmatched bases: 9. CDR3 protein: CAWSRVWTGPSYEQYF. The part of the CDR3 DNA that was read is TGTGCCTGGAGTCGAGTTTGGACAGGGCCCTCCTACGAG.

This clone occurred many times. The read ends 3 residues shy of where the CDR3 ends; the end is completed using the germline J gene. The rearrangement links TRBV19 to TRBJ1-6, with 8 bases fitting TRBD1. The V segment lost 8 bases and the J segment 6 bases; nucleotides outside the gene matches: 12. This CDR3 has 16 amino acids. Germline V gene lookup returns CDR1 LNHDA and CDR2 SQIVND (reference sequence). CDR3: CASQTTGGIGNSPLHF. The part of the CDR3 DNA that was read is TGTGCCAGTCAAACCACAGGGGGTATAGGTAATTCACCC.

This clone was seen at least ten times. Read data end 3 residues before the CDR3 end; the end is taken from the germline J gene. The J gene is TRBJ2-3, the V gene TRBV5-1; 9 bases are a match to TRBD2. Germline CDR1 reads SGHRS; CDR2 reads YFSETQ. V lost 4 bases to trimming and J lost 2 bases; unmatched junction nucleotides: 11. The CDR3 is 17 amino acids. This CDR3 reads CASSPAIAGGITDTQYF. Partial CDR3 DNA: TGCGCCAGCAGCCCGGCCATCGCGGGAGGGATCACAGATACG.

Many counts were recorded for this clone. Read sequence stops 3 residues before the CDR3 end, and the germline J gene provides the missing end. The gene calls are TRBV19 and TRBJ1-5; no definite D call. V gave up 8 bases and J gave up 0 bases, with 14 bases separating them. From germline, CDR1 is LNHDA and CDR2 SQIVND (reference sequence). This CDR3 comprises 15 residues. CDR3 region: CASSFGHLSNQPQHF. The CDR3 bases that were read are TGTGCCAGTTCCTTTGGCCATCTTAGCAATCAGCCC.

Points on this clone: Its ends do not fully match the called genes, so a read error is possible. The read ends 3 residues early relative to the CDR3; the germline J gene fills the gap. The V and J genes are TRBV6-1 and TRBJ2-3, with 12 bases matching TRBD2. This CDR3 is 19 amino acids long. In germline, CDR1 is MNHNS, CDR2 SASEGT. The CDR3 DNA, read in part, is TGTGCCAGCGGTGAAGGGTTAGCTAGCGGGAGGGCCCTCACAGATACG. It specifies CASGEGLASGRALTDT. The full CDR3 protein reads CASGEGLASGRALTDTQYF.

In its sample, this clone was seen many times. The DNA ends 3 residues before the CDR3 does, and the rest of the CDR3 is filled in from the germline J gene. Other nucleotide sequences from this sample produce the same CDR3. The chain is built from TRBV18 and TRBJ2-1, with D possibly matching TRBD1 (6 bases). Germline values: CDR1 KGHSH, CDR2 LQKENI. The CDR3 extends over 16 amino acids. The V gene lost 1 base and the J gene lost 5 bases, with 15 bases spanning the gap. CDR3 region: CASSPRGQSVHNEQFF. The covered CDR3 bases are TGTGCCAGCTCACCACGCGGACAGTCCGTTCACAATGAG. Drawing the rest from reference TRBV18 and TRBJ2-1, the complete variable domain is NAGVMQNPRHLVRRRGQEARLRCSPMKGHSHVYWYRQLPEEGLKFMVYLQKENIIDESGMPKERFSAEFPKEGPSILRIQQVVRGDSAAYFCASSPRGQSVHNEQFFGPGTRLTVL.

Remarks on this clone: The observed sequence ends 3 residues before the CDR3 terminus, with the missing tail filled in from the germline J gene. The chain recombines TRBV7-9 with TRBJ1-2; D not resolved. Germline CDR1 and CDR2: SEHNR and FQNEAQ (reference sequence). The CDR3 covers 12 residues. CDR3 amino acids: CASSLVPYDYTF. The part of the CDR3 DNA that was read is TGTGCCAGCAGCTTAGTCCCCTACGAC.

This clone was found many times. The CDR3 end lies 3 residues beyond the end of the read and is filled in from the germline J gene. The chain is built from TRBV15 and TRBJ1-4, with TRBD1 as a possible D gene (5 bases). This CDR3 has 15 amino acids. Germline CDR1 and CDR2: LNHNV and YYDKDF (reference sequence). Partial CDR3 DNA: TGTGCCACCAGCAGAGGGGATCCTGGGGCCAACGTA. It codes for CATSRGDPGANV. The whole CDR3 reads CATSRGDPGANVLFF.